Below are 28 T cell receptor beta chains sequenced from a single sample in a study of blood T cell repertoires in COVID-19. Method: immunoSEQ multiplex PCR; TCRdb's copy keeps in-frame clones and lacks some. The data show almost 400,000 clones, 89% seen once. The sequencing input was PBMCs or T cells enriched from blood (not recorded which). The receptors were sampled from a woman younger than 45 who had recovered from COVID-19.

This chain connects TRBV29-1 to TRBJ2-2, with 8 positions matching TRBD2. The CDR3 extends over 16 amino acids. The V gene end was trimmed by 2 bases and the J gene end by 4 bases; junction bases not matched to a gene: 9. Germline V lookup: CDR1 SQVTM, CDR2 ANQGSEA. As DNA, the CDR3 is TGCAGCGTTGAATTGGGGGGGACTAGTTCCACCGGGGAGCTGTTTTTT. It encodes CSVELGGTSSTGELFF.

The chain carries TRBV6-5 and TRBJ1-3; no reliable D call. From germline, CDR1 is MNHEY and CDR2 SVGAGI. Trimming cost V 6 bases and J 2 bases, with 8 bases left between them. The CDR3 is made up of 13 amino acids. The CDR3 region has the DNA TGTGCCAGCAGATCCGGGACTGGAAACACCATATATTTT. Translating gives CASRSGTGNTIYF.

CDR3 sequence reads: CASSYLAGPYYEQYF. DNA of the CDR3: TGTGCCAGCAGTTACTTGGCAGGGCCGTACTACGAGCAGTACTTC. V and J are TRBV6-6 and TRBJ2-7; D is possibly TRBD1 (5 bases). Trimming removed 1 base from V and 3 bases from J, with 13 bases in between. CDR1 is MNHNY and CDR2 is SVGAGI in the germline V gene (reference sequence). CDR3 length equals 15 residues.

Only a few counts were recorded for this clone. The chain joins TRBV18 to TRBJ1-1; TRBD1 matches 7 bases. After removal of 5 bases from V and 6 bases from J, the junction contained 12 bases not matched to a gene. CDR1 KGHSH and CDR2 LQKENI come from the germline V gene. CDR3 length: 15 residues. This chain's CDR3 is CASSAQEQGSAEAFF. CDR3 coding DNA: TGTGCCAGCTCAGCCCAAGAACAGGGGAGCGCTGAAGCTTTCTTT.

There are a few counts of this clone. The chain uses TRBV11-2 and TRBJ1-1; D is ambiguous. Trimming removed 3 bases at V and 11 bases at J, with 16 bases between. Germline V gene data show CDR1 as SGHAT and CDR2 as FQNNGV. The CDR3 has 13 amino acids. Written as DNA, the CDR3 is TGTGCCAGCAGCTTCTTAGGTGGGAGGCGGGCTTTCTTT. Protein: CASSFLGGRRAFF.

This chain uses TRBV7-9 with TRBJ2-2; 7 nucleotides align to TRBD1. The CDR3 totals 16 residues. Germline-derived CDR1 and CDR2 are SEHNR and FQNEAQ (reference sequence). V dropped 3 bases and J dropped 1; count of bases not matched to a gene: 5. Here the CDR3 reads CASSLRRQGNTGELFF. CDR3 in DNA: TGTGCCAGCAGCTTGAGGAGACAGGGGAACACCGGGGAGCTGTTTTTT.

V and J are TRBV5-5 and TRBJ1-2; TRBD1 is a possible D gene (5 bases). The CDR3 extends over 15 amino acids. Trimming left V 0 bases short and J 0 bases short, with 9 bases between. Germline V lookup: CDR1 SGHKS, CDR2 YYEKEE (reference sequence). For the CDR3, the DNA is TGTGCCAGCAGCTTGGGGACACAGACTAACTATGGCTACACCTTC. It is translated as CASSLGTQTNYGYTF. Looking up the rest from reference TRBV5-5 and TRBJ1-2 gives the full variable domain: DAGVTQSPTHLIKTRGQQVTLRCSPISGHKSVSWYQQVLGQGPQFIFQYYEKEERGRGNFPDRFSARQFPNYSSELNVNALLLGDSALYLCASSLGTQTNYGYTFGSGTRLTVV.

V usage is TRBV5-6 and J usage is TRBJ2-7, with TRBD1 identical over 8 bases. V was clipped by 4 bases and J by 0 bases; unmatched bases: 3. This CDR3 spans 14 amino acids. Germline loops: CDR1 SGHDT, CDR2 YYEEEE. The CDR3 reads CASSRDRSSYEQYF. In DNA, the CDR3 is TGTGCCAGCAGCAGGGACAGGAGCTCCTACGAGCAGTACTTC.

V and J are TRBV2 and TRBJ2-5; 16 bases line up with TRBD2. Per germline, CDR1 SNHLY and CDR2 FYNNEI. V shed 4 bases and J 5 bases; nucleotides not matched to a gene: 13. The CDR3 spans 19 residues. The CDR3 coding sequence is TGTGCCAGCAGTGGGGGACTAGCGGGAGGGCCCTCGTTATCCGAGACCCAGTACTTC. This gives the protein CASSGGLAGGPSLSETQYF. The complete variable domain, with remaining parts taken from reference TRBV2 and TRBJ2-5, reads EPEVTQTPSHQVTQMGQEVILRCVPISNHLYFYWYRQILGQKVEFLVSFYNNEISEKSEIFDDQFSVERPDGSNFTLKIRSTKLEDSAMYFCASSGGLAGGPSLSETQYFGPGTRLLVL.

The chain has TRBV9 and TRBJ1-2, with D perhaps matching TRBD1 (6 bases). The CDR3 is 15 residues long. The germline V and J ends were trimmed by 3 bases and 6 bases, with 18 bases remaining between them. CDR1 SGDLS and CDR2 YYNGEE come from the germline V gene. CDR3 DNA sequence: TGTGCCAGCAGCGGACCAGGGGCGGGAGTGGATGGCTACACCTTC. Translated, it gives CASSGPGAGVDGYTF. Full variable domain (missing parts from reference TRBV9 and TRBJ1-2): DSGVTQTPKHLITATGQRVTLRCSPRSGDLSVYWYQQSLDQGLQFLIQYYNGEERAKGNILERFSAQQFPDLHSELNLSSLELGDSALYFCASSGPGAGVDGYTFGSGTRLTVV.

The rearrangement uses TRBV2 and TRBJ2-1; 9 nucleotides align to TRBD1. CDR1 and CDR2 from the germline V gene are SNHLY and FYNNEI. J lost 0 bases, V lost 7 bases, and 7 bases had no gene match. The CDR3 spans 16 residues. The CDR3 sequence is CASNLGTGSSYNEQFF. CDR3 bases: TGTGCCAGCAACCTTGGGACAGGGAGCTCCTACAATGAGCAGTTCTTC.

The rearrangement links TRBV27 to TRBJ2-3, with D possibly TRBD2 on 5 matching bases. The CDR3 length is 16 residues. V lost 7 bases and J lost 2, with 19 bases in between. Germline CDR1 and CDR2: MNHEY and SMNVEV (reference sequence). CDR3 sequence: CASKRLSGRNTDTQYF. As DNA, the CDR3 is TGTGCCAGCAAGCGGCTTTCTGGGAGAAACACAGATACGCAGTATTTT.

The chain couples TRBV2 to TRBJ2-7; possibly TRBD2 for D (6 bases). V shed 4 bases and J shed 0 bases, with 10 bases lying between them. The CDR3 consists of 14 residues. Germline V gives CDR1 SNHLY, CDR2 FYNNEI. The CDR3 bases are TGTGCCAGCAGTGCTACTAGCCCCTCCTACGAGCAGTACTTC. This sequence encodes CASSATSPSYEQYF.

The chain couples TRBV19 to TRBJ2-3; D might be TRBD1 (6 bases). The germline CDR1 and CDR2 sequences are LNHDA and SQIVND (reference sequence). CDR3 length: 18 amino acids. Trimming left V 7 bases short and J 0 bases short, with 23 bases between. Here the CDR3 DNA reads TGTGCCAGTACGTTGGGGGAGAAAAACAGGGATAGCACAGATACGCAGTATTTT. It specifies CASTLGEKNRDSTDTQYF. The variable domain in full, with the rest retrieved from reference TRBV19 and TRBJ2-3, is DGGITQSPKYLFRKEGQNVTLSCEQNLNHDAMYWYRQDPGQGLRLIYYSQIVNDFQKGDIAEGYSVSREKKESFPLTVTSAQKNPTAFYLCASTLGEKNRDSTDTQYFGPGTRLTVL.

The CDR3 protein is CASGLEPGLAGGVSYEQYF. The CDR3 nucleotides read TGTGCTAGTGGTTTGGAGCCGGGACTAGCGGGGGGGGTTTCCTACGAGCAGTACTTC. This chain joins TRBV12-5 and TRBJ2-7; 16 bases fit TRBD2. Trimming removed 1 base from V and 1 base from J; junction bases left unmatched: 7. The length of the CDR3 is 19 residues. Germline CDR1 is LGHNT and CDR2 is FRNRAP.

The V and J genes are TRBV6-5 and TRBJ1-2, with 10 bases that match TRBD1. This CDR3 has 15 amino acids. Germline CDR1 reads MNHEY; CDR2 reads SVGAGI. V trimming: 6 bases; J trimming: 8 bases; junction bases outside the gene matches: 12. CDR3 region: CASSHSFDRGRGYTF. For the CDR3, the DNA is TGTGCCAGCAGCCACTCGTTTGACAGGGGGCGCGGCTACACCTTC.

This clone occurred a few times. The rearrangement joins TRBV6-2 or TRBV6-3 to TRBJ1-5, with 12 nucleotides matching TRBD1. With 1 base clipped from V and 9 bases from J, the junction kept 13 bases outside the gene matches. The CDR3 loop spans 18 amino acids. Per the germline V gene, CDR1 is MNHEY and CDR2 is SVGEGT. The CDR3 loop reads CASSYLGKGTGGEWPQHF. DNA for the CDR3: TGTGCCAGCAGTTACTTGGGGAAAGGGACAGGGGGCGAGTGGCCCCAGCATTTT.

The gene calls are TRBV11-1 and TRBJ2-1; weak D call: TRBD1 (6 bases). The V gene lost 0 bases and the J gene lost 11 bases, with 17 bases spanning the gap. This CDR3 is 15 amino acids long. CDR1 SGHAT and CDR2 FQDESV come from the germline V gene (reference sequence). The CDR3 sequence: CASSLARSDRSKQFF. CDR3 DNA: TGTGCCAGCAGCTTAGCGCGAAGTGACAGGAGCAAGCAGTTCTTC.

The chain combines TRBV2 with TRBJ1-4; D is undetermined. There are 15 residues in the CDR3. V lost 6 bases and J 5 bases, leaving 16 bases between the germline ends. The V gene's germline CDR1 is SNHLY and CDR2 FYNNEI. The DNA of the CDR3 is TGTGCCAGCAGCCGATCCTCCTCAGGCAATGAAAAACTGTTTTTT. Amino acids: CASSRSSSGNEKLFF.

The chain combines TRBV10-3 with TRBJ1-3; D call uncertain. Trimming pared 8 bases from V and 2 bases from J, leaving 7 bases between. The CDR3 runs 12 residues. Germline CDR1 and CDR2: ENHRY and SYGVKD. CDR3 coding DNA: TGTGCCATCCTCGAGCCTGGAAACACCATATATTTT. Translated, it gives CAILEPGNTIYF.

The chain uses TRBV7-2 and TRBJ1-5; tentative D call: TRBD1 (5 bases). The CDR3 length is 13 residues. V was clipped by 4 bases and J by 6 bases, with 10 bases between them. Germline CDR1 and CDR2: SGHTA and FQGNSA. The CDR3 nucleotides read TGTGCCAGCAGCTCTCAGGGAGGTCAGCCCCAGCATTTT. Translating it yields CASSSQGGQPQHF.

The CDR3 nucleotides read TGTGCCAGCAGCCAAGAATTCACCGGGACTAGCCCACTGGGTGAGCAGTTCTTC. It yields the protein CASSQEFTGTSPLGEQFF. This sequence joins TRBV3-1 (or the pseudogene TRBV3-2) and TRBJ2-1, with TRBD2 identical over 9 bases. This CDR3 region has 18 residues. Unmatched junction bases numbered 15, after V lost 0 bases and J lost 9 bases. Germline V gives CDR1 LGHDT, CDR2 YNNKEL (reference sequence).

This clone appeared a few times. Here the CDR3 DNA reads TGTGCCAGCAGCATCGGGAGGGGGGGCGAGAGTCGCTACACCTTC. This encodes CASSIGRGGESRYTF. The chain has TRBV7-9 and TRBJ1-2, with D tentatively TRBD1 (6 bases). The ends were cut back, 5 bases at V and 9 bases at J, with 22 bases in the middle. This CDR3 contains 15 residues. From germline, CDR1 is SEHNR and CDR2 FQNEAQ (reference sequence).

This CDR3 is CASVRAGGDLNEQFF. The DNA of the CDR3 is TGTGCCAGCGTCAGGGCGGGGGGCGACCTCAATGAGCAGTTCTTC. The genes are TRBV5-4 and TRBJ2-1; 8 bases match TRBD2. Trimming cost V 7 bases and J 6 bases; bases outside gene matches: 12. The CDR3 spans 15 residues. Germline V lookup: CDR1 SGHNT, CDR2 YYREEE (reference sequence).

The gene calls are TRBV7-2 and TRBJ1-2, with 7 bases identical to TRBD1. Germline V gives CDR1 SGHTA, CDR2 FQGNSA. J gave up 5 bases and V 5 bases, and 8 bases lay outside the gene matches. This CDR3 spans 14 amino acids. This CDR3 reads CASSPGGTEYGYTF. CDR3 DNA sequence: TGTGCCAGCAGCCCGGGAGGGACAGAGTATGGCTACACCTTC.

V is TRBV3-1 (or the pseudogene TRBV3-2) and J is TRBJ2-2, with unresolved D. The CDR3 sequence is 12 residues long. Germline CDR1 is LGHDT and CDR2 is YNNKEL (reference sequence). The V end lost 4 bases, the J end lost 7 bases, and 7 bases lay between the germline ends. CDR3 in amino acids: CASSLIYGELFF. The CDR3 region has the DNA TGTGCCAGCAGCCTAATCTACGGGGAGCTGTTTTTT.

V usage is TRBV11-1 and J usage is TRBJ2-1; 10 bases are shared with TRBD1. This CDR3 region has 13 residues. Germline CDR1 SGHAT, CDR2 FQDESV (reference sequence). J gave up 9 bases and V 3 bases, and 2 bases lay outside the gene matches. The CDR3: CASSLDRGGEQFF. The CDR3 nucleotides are TGTGCCAGCAGCTTGGACAGGGGGGGTGAGCAGTTCTTC.

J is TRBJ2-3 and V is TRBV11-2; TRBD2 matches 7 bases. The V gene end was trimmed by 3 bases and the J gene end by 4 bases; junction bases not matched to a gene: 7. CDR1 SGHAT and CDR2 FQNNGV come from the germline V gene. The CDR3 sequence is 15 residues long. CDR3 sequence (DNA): TGTGCCAGCAGCTTCAATAGCGGGTTTGCAGATACGCAGTATTTT. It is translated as CASSFNSGFADTQYF.